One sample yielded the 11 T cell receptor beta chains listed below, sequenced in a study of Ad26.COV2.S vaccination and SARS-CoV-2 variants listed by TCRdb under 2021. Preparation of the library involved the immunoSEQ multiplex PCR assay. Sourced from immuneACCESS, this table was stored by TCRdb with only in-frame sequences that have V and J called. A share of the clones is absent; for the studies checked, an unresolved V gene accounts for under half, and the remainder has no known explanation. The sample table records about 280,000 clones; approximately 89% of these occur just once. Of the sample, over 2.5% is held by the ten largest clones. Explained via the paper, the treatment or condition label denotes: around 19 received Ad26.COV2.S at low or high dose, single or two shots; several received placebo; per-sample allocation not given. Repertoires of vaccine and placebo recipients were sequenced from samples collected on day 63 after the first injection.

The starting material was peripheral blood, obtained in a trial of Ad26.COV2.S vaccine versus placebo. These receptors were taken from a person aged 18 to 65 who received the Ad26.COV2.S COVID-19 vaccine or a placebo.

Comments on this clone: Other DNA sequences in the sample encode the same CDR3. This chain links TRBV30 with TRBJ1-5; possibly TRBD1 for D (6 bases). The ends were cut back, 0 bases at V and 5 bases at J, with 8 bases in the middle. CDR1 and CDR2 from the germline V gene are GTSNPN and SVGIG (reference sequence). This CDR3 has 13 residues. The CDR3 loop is CAWSVQGDQPQHF. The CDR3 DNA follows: TGTGCCTGGAGTGTACAGGGTGATCAGCCCCAGCATTTT.

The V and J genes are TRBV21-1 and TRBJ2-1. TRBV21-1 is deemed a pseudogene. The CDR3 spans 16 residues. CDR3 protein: CASSKFGPPLYNEQFF. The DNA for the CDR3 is TGTGCCAGCAGCAAATTCGGCCCCCCCTTATACAATGAGCAGTTCTTC.

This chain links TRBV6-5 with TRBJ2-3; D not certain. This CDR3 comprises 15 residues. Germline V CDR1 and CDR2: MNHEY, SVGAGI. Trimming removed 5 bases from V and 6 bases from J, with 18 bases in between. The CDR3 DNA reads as TGTGCCAGCAGTCCAACCCACACCGGCATGGATACGCAGTATTTT. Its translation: CASSPTHTGMDTQYF.

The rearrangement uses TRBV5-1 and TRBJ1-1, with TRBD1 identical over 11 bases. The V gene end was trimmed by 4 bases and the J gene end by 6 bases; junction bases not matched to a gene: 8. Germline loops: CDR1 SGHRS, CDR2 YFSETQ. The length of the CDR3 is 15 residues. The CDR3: CASSPGQGASPEAFF. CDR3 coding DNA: TGCGCCAGCAGCCCAGGACAGGGGGCGTCCCCTGAAGCTTTCTTT.

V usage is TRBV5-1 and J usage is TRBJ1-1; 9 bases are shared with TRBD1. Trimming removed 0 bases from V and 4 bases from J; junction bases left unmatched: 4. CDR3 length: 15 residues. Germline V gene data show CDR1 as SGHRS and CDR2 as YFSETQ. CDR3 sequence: CASSLAKTGGTEAFF. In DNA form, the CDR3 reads TGCGCCAGCAGCTTGGCCAAGACAGGGGGCACTGAAGCTTTCTTT.

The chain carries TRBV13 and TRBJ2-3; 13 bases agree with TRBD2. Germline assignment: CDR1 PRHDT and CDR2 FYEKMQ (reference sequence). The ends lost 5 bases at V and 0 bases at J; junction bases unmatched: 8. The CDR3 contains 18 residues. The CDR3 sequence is CASSLRTSGSTSTDTQYF. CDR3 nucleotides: TGTGCCAGCAGCCTCAGGACTAGCGGGAGTACTAGCACAGATACGCAGTATTTT.

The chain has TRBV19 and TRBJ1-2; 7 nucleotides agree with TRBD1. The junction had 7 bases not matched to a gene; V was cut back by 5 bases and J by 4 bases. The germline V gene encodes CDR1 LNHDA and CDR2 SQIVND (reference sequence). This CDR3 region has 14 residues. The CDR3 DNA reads TGTGCCAGTAGTCAAGCGGGACAGAGCTATGGCTACACCTTC. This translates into CASSQAGQSYGYTF.

The CDR3: CASSLGQGGYGYTF. The DNA of the CDR3 is TGTGCCAGCAGCTTGGGACAGGGCGGCTATGGCTACACCTTC. This rearrangement joins TRBV5-6 to TRBJ1-2; 7 nucleotides line up with TRBD1. Trimming took 0 bases from V and 4 from J; bases not matched to a gene: 3. This CDR3 spans 14 amino acids. The germline V gene encodes CDR1 SGHDT and CDR2 YYEEEE.

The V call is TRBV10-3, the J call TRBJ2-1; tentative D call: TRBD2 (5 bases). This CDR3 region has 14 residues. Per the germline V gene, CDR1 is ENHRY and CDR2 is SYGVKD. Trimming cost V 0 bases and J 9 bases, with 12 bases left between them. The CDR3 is CAISESGKIGEQFF. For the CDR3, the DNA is TGTGCCATCAGTGAGTCCGGGAAGATCGGTGAGCAGTTCTTC.

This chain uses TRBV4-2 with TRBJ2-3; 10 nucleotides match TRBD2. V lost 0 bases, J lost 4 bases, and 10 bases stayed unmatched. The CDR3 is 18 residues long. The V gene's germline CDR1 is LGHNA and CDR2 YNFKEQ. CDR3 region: CASSQDVWLAGVADTQYF. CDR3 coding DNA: TGTGCCAGCAGCCAAGATGTATGGCTAGCGGGAGTTGCAGATACGCAGTATTTT.

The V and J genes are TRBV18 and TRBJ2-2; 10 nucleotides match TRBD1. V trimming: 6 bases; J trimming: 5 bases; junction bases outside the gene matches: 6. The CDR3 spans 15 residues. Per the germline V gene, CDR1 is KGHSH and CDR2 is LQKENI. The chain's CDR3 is CASSAGTGVTGELFF. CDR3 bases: TGTGCCAGCTCTGCCGGGACAGGGGTAACCGGGGAGCTGTTTTTT.